The clone carrying this TCR beta chain turned up a few times. The target antigen is unknown. Together with a sample-barcoded 5' primer, a J-beta primer mix was included in a second PCR lasting roughly 6 to 12 cycles. TCRdb itself ran the 5' RACE reads through MiXCR, one entry per CDR3 protein. The sample consists of hundreds of thousands of distinct CDR3 sequences, 45% to 50% of them appearing once. This sample was included in a study of blood T cells in healthy people across ages. Overall study findings and caveats: Nothing was known about donor CMV status, and this possibly confounded expanded clonotype changes.

The CDR3 is 14 residues long. V lost 3 bases and J lost 3, with 11 bases in between. Sequencing was carried out using blood. The clonotype comes from a woman aged 55 to 70 in good health. The genes are TRBV12-3 or TRBV12-4 and TRBJ2-5, with D possibly being TRBD1 (6 bases). CDR3 loop: CASSFGRGKETQYF. DNA of the CDR3: TGTGCCAGCAGTTTCGGCAGGGGTAAAGAGACCCAGTACTTC.